This is a list of T cell receptor beta chains from one sample in a study of blood T cell repertoires in COVID-19. Profiling relied on immunoSEQ multiplex PCR, and the TCRdb table lists in-frame clones only, not all of them. The sample has 200,000 to 250,000 clones; 80% to 90% are singletons. Sequencing was performed on PBMCs or T cells enriched from blood (not recorded which). The receptors were gathered from a man aged 50 to 60 who had been exposed to COVID-19. The CDR3 runs from the conserved cysteine through the conserved F or W. D genes are given only for firm matches. The size of a clone is reported for some rows only, either as once, few or many, or as a class for expanded clones.

.,TRBD2,TRBV5-1,TRBJ2-1,TGCGCCAGCAGCTCCGGACTAGCGGGGGGCAATGAGCAGTTCTTC,CASSSGLAGGNEQFF
.,TRBD1,TRBV27,TRBJ1-1,TGTGCCAGCAGTTTATACGGTGTCGGAGGGGGCTGGATGAACACTGAAGCTTTCTTT,CASSLYGVGGGWMNTEAFF
.,TRBD2,TRBV5-1,TRBJ2-1,TGCGCCAGCAGCTTGGGGGTAGCGGGAGGGGTTGATGAGCAGTTCTTC,CASSLGVAGGVDEQFF
.,TRBD1,TRBV4-1,TRBJ1-1,TGCGCCAGCAGCCAAGGGCCCTCGACAGGGGATATCGCTGAAGCTTTCTTT,CASSQGPSTGDIAEAFF
.,.,TRBV18,TRBJ1-1,TGTGCCAGCTCACCACCATCAGTTATGAACACTGAAGCTTTCTTT,CASSPPSVMNTEAFF
.,.,TRBV4-2,TRBJ1-2,TGTGCCAGCAGCCCAACGCCAGGGGCGCGGTATGGCTACACCTTC,CASSPTPGARYGYTF
once,TRBD2,TRBV24-1,TRBJ2-3,TGTGCCACCAGTGATCCGCGGGGGGCTGGCACAGATACGCAGTATTTT,CATSDPRGAGTDTQYF
.,TRBD1,TRBV18,TRBJ1-6,TGTGCCAGCTCTAACGACAGGGATTCACCCCTCCACTTT,CASSNDRDSPLHF
.,TRBD1,TRBV5-1,TRBJ1-4,TGCGCCAGCAGCTTGGGAGGGGGCGGAACTAATGAAAAACTGTTTTTT,CASSLGGGGTNEKLFF
.,.,TRBV5-1,TRBJ2-4,TGCGCCAGCAGCTTGGAGAACAGGGATGAGGCCAAAAACATTCAGTACTTC,CASSLENRDEAKNIQYF
.,TRBD2,TRBV19,TRBJ2-1,TGTGCCAGTAGTATTGCCGGACTAGCTTCCTACAATGAGCAGTTCTTC,CASSIAGLASYNEQFF
few,TRBD1,TRBV25-1,TRBJ1-4,TGTGCCAGCAGTGACTTACAGGGGGTCCATGAAAAACTGTTTTTT,CASSDLQGVHEKLFF
.,.,TRBV4-1,TRBJ1-4,TGCGCCAGCAGCCAAGAATCGGACAGTAATGAAAAACTGTTTTTT,CASSQESDSNEKLFF
.,TRBD2,TRBV4-1,TRBJ2-1,TGCGCCAGCAGCCGGGCTAGCGGATACAATGAGCAGTTCTTC,CASSRASGYNEQFF
.,.,TRBV4-1,TRBJ2-4,TGCGCCAGCAGCCAAGGGGCCGGGTTTGGAGGCAAAAACATTCAGTACTTC,CASSQGAGFGGKNIQYF
.,TRBD1,TRBV27,TRBJ1-2,TGTGCCAGCAGTTTCGGACAGGGGGCTGGAGGCTACACCTTC,CASSFGQGAGGYTF
.,.,TRBV2,TRBJ1-3,TGTGCCAGCAGCGCGGTGGGCTCTGGAAACACCATATATTTT,CASSAVGSGNTIYF
.,TRBD1,TRBV28,TRBJ1-3,TGTGCCAGCAGTACCCGGGACAGTCGGTCTGGAAACACCATATATTTT,CASSTRDSRSGNTIYF
.,TRBD1,TRBV7-3,TRBJ2-6,TGTGCCAGCAGCCGTACCGGGACAGCATCATCTGGGGCCAACGTCCTGACTTTC,CASSRTGTASSGANVLTF
.,.,TRBV28,TRBJ2-5,TGTGCCAGCAGTTTACAGGGACAAGAGACCCAGTACTTC,CASSLQGQETQYF
once,.,TRBV6-1,TRBJ2-7,TGTGCCAGCAGTGAAATCGCCACAACCTACGAGCAGTACTTC,CASSEIATTYEQYF
few,.,TRBV19,TRBJ1-1,TGTGCCAGTAGACGACAGGAAAACACTGAAGCTTTCTTT,CASRRQENTEAFF
.,.,TRBV4-1,TRBJ1-5,TGCGCCAGCAGCCAAGATGGGGCTAGCAATCAGCCCCAGCATTTT,CASSQDGASNQPQHF
.,.,TRBV6-1,TRBJ1-5,TGTGCCAGCAGTGAATCCAGGGGTAGCAATCAGCCCCAGCATTTT,CASSESRGSNQPQHF
.,TRBD2,TRBV7-8,TRBJ2-2,TGTGCCAGCAGCTTAGGAGCGGGAGGGCCATCGAACACCGGGGAGCTGTTTTTT,CASSLGAGGPSNTGELFF
.,.,TRBV6-1,TRBJ1-1,TGTGCCAGCAGTGATCGGATAAAACCCGTGAGGACTGAAGCTTTCTTT,CASSDRIKPVRTEAFF
once,TRBD1,TRBV25-1,TRBJ2-2,TGTGCCAGCAGTGAATATGACAGGGGAAACACCGGGGAGCTGTTTTTT,CASSEYDRGNTGELFF
once,TRBD1,TRBV5-1,TRBJ2-1,TGCGCCAGCAGCGCCCGGGACAGCTCCTACAATGAGCAGTTCTTC,CASSARDSSYNEQFF
once,.,TRBV10-3,TRBJ2-1,TGTGCCATCAGTGAAATCGATGAGCAGTTCTTC,CAISEIDEQFF
.,TRBD2,TRBV9,TRBJ2-1,TGTGCCAGCAGCTCACGTTCCTCATTTAGCGGGAGTAGACATGAGCAGTTCTTC,CASSSRSSFSGSRHEQFF
.,TRBD2,TRBV7-3,TRBJ2-1,TGTGCCAGCAGTGGCGGGAGTCGGTCCTACAATGAGCAGTTCTTC,CASSGGSRSYNEQFF
.,TRBD1,TRBV9,TRBJ2-5,TGTGCCAGCAGCGTGACAGGGCAAGAGACCCAGTACTTC,CASSVTGQETQYF
.,TRBD1,TRBV7-3,TRBJ1-1,TGTGCCAGCAGCCCCCGACAGGGGGTGGGCACTGAAGCTTTCTTT,CASSPRQGVGTEAFF
.,TRBD1,TRBV5-1,TRBJ1-1,TGCGCCAGCAGTATTGGGAACAGGGGTACTGAAGCTTTCTTT,CASSIGNRGTEAFF
.,.,TRBV3-1/TRBV3-2,TRBJ2-3,TGTGCCAGCAGCCCAATCGGGGGAAGCACAGATACGCAGTATTTT,CASSPIGGSTDTQYF
.,TRBD1,TRBV5-1,TRBJ1-4,TGCGCCAGCAGCGGGTCGGGGACAGATAGCGAAAAACTGTTTTTT,CASSGSGTDSEKLFF
.,.,TRBV5-8,TRBJ1-5,TGTGCCAGCAGCTTGGTTCCGGACTATAGCAATCAGCCCCAGCATTTT,CASSLVPDYSNQPQHF
.,.,TRBV12-3/TRBV12-4,TRBJ1-6,TGTGCCAGCAGTTTTTCGGGTGGGTCACCCCTCCACTTT,CASSFSGGSPLHF
.,TRBD1,TRBV2,TRBJ2-5,TGTGCCAGCAGTGGTGACAGGGGAGGTCAAGAGACCCAGTACTTC,CASSGDRGGQETQYF
.,TRBD2,TRBV7-6,TRBJ2-1,TGTGCCAGCAGCTTACTCCAGCGGGAGGGCATTTTTGAACAAAATGAGCAGTTCTTC,CASSLLQREGIFEQNEQFF
.,TRBD1,TRBV5-1,TRBJ1-1,TGCGCCAGCAGATCAGGGGGTGTGAACACTGAAGCTTTCTTT,CASRSGGVNTEAFF
.,.,TRBV29-1,TRBJ1-6,TGCAGCGTGGGTGACGGAGATTCACCCCTCCACTTT,CSVGDGDSPLHF
few,TRBD1,TRBV11-2,TRBJ1-4,TGTGCCAGCAGCACCATACTCACAGGGGCACTGTTTTTT,CASSTILTGALFF
.,.,TRBV30,TRBJ1-1,TGTGCCTGGAAAGTTACTAGGAACACTGAAGCTTTCTTT,CAWKVTRNTEAFF